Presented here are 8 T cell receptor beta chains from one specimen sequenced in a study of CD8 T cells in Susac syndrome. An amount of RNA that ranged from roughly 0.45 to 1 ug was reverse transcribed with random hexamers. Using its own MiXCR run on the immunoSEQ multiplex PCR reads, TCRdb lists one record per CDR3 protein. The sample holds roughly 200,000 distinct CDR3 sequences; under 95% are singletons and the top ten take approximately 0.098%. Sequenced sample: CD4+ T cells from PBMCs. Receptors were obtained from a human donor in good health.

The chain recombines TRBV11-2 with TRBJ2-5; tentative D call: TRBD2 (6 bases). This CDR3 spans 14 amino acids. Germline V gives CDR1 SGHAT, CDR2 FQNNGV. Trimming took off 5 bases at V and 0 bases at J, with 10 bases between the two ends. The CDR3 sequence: CASSIRGNQETQYF. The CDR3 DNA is TGTGCCAGCAGCATCCGGGGGAACCAAGAGACCCAGTACTTC.

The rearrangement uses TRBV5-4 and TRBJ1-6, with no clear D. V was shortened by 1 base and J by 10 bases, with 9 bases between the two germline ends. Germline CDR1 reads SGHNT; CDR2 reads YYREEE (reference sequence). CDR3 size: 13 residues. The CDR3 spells CASSLLGTSPLHF. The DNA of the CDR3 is TGTGCCAGCAGCTTGTTGGGTACCTCACCCCTCCACTTT.

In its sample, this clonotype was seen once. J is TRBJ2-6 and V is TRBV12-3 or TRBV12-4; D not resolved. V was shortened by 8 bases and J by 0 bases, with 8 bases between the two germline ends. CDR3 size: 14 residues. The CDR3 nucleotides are TGTGCCAGCCTTAAGGTCTCTGGGGCCAACGTCCTGACTTTC. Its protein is CASLKVSGANVLTF.

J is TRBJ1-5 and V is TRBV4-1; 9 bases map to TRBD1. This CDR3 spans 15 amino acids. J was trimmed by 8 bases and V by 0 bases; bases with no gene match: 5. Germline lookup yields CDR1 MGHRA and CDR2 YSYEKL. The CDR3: CASSQDPGQGKPQHF. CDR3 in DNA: TGCGCCAGCAGCCAAGATCCGGGACAGGGAAAGCCCCAGCATTTT.

The CDR3 spells CASSLRVRGTRAEAFF. CDR3 nucleotides: TGCGCCAGCAGCTTGCGTGTTCGGGGGACGAGGGCTGAAGCTTTCTTT. The rearrangement uses TRBV5-1 and TRBJ1-1; tentative D call: TRBD1 (5 bases). With 1 base removed from V and 6 bases from J, the gap between germline ends came to 19 bases. This CDR3 spans 16 amino acids. Germline CDR1 and CDR2: SGHRS and YFSETQ. The full variable domain, in which reference TRBV5-1 and TRBJ1-1 provide the parts outside the CDR3, is KAGVTQTPRYLIKTRGQQVTLSCSPISGHRSVSWYQQTPGQGLQFLFEYFSETQRNKGNFPGRFSGRQFSNSRSEMNVSTLELGDSALYLCASSLRVRGTRAEAFFGQGTRLTVV.

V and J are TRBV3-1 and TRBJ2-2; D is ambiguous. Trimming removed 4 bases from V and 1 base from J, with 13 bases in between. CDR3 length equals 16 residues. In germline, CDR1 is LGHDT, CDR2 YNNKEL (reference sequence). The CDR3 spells CASSPPGRVNTGELFF. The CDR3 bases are TGTGCCAGCAGCCCCCCTGGACGGGTGAACACCGGGGAGCTGTTTTTT.

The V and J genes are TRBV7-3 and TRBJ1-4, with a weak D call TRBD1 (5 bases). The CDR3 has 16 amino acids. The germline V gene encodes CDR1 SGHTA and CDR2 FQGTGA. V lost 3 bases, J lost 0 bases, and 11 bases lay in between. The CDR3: CASSLGGRSTNEKLFF. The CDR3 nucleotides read TGTGCCAGCAGCTTGGGGGGACGCTCAACTAATGAAAAACTGTTTTTT.

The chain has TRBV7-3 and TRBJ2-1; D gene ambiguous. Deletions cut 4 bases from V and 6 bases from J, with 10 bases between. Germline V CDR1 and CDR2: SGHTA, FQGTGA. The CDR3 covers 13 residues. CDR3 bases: TGTGCCAGCAGCTCGAGGCTGAGCAATGAGCAGTTCTTC. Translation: CASSSRLSNEQFF.